The clone carrying this T cell receptor beta chain has ten or more counts. Its specificity is unknown. This specimen comes from a study of breast tumors, draining lymph nodes, adjacent tissues. The CDR3 runs to 12 residues. CDR1 is GTSNPN and CDR2 is SVGIG in the germline V gene (reference sequence). V lost 4 bases to trimming and J lost 5 bases, with 12 bases between them. Samples came from axillary lymph nodes draining the breast cancer. Notes on the study in general: Luminal-like breast cancer showed significantly greater tumor-nontumor repertoire similarity than basal-like breast cancer did. Tumors had less TCR diversity than lymph nodes, more than nontumor tissue. Tumor T cell lymph node origin was a supported hypothesis, not proven. Findings are consistent with lymph node origin and intratumoral expansion of most tumor T cells.

One entry per CDR3 protein, called by TCRdb with MiXCR from the multiplex PCR reads. Among under 85,000 distinct CDR3 sequences listed, under 25% were seen once. This TCR was recovered from a female donor with breast cancer. Some clones in this sample may be carry-over from other donors' samples. The chain recombines TRBV30 with TRBJ2-7, with D perhaps matching TRBD1 (6 bases). The sample comprised axillary lymph node tissue. The chain's CDR3 is CAWKGGRHEQYF. The CDR3 DNA is TGTGCCTGGAAAGGGGGAAGACACGAGCAGTACTTC.